This TCR beta chain is drawn from a study of T cells expressing NK-cell markers (dated by TCRdb to about 2020). About the study as a whole: In sorted CD3+CD56+NKG2C+, CD3+CD56+NKG2C- and CD3+CD56-NKG2C+ T-cell subsets from several donors, TCR beta-chain repertoires were profiled. Among the eight sequenced donors, only one was HCMV-seronegative, while the other seven were HCMV-seropositive. The eight sequenced donors were randomly selected healthy volunteers, three men and five women. Sequencing of the libraries produced 2 x 150 bp reads on Illumina HiSeq 2000/2500, MiSeq or NextSeq. General findings and caveats noted by the study authors: In several donors, the dominant CD3+CD56+NKG2C+ clonotypes ranked among the top 10 CD8+ clonotypes, making up roughly 1.0-8% of CD8+ T cells. It remained unclear whether the expanded NKG2C-expressing T cell clones were specific for HCMV antigens. Those dominant clonotypes were again the most abundant among CD3+CD56-NKG2C+ cells in a few donors, at roughly 25-60.1%.

To determine HCMV serostatus, a commercial ELISA kit was used to detect HCMV-specific IgG in serum. Peripheral blood mononuclear cells were isolated from blood by Ficoll density gradient centrifugation. The cysteine opens and the phenylalanine closes a CDR3 of 15 amino acids. No nucleotide data were recorded. Sequences SGHVS (CDR1) and FNYEAQ (CDR2) are obtained from the germline V gene. Points on this clonotype: Its antigen is still unknown.

TCRdb records Illumina HiSeq 2000 as the sequencer. 5'RACE template switching, by which a universal primer site and unique molecular identifiers were added, was used to make TCR beta cDNA libraries. cDNA synthesis was primed from the TCR beta constant segment, followed by two successive PCR amplification steps. Regarding the original processing steps: MIGEC handled demultiplexing of the reads and grouping by UMI, while MiTCR was used to assemble and quantify clonotypes. To exclude erroneous sequences, only TCR cDNA sequences supported by at least two reads were retained. The tcR package was used for downstream repertoire analysis, and clonotypes were matched across fractions by CDR3 nucleotide sequence plus V segment. VDJmatch was used to annotate antigen specificity against VDJdb, with one amino acid substitution allowed in CDR3. TCRdb reprocessed the raw reads; every CDR3 protein sequence is a single record, and DNA is not supplied. What appears here as the V and J calls and clone size reflects TCRdb's work, not the paper's. The sample table holds about 160,000 distinct CDR3 sequences. The ten largest account for around 20% of the sample.

The receptor's source is a man between 18 and 69 years old in good health. The rearrangement joined TRBV7-6 to TRBJ2-5; with no DNA, the TCRdb D assignment of TRBD1 cannot be verified. Material: blood T cells: a sorted CD56 or NKG2C T cell subset, CD4+ or CD8+ T cells, or bulk PBMC T cells (not recorded which). The CDR3 reads CASSARQGWQETQYF. Where the CDR3 stops, the reference TRBV7-6 and TRBJ2-5 genes take over; the full variable domain is GAGVSQSPRYKVTKRGQDVALRCDPISGHVSLYWYRQALGQGPEFLTYFNYEAQQDKSGLPNDRFSAERPEGSISTLTIQRTEQRDSAMYRCASSARQGWQETQYFGPGTRLLVL.